The 20 T cell receptor beta chains listed next were all sequenced from one sample in a study of blood T cell repertoires in COVID-19. Sequencing was performed with immunoSEQ multiplex PCR; in TCRdb, only in-frame clones are kept and a portion is missing. Seen here are roughly 61,000 clones, about 93% observed once, and the top ten hold 16%. Sequencing used peripheral blood. The receptors originated from a man older than 75 with acute or convalescent COVID-19.

This clone was picked up a small number of times. V is TRBV3-1 (or the pseudogene TRBV3-2) and J is TRBJ1-1; possibly TRBD1 for D (6 bases). Germline V gives CDR1 LGHDT, CDR2 YNNKEL (reference sequence). Trimming removed 0 bases at V and 4 bases at J, with 9 bases between. The CDR3 totals 14 residues. CDR3 sequence (DNA): TGTGCCAGCAGCCAAGAAGGGGGTGGCACTGAAGCTTTCTTT. Translating it yields CASSQEGGGTEAFF.

J is TRBJ1-1 and V is TRBV18; 10 bases match TRBD1. Germline loops: CDR1 KGHSH, CDR2 LQKENI. V was pared by 6 bases and J by 3 bases, with 4 bases of the junction left unmatched. The CDR3 loop spans 14 amino acids. DNA for the CDR3: TGTGCCAGCTCTCGACAGGGGGCCGACACTGAAGCTTTCTTT. The encoded protein is CASSRQGADTEAFF.

V and J are TRBV5-6 and TRBJ1-2; maybe TRBD1 (5 bases). The germline V gene has CDR1 SGHDT and CDR2 YYEEEE. Between the trimmed V and J ends, which lost 5 bases and 2 bases, there was a span of 16 bases. CDR3 length: 15 residues. CDR3 sequence reads: CASRVIGGANYGYTF. CDR3 in DNA: TGTGCCAGCAGAGTGATCGGAGGGGCAAACTATGGCTACACCTTC.

In its sample, this clone was seen a few times. The V call is TRBV28, the J call TRBJ1-4; the D is unclear. CDR3 length equals 13 residues. The germline gives CDR1 MDHEN, CDR2 SYDVKM. V gave up 5 bases and J gave up 7 bases, with 11 bases separating them. This chain's CDR3 is CASSNRLAEKLFF. DNA for the CDR3: TGTGCCAGCAGTAACCGGCTAGCTGAAAAACTGTTTTTT.

The chain joins TRBV3-1 (or the pseudogene TRBV3-2) to TRBJ2-3; 12 bases are shared with TRBD2. The CDR3 has 18 amino acids. Losses at the gene ends were 0 bases for V and 5 bases for J; bases not matched to a gene: 9. Germline CDR1 and CDR2: LGHDT and YNNKEL (reference sequence). CDR3 DNA sequence: TGTGCCAGCAGCCAAGATGTGTGGCTAGCGGGGGGGAAAGATACGCAGTATTTT. Its protein is CASSQDVWLAGGKDTQYF.

The V gene is TRBV6-5, the J gene TRBJ2-3; D not resolved. With 6 bases removed from V and 8 bases from J, the gap between germline ends came to 12 bases. The germline gives CDR1 MNHEY, CDR2 SVGAGI. The CDR3 consists of 12 residues. CDR3 residues: CASSQDMSTQYF. As DNA, the CDR3 is TGTGCCAGCAGCCAAGACATGAGTACGCAGTATTTT.

The genes are TRBV10-3 and TRBJ2-7, with 9 bases identical to TRBD1. The V segment lost 6 bases and the J segment 3 bases; nucleotides outside the gene matches: 6. Germline values: CDR1 ENHRY, CDR2 SYGVKD. The CDR3 has 14 residues. As DNA, the CDR3 is TGTGCCATCAGCGATAGGGGACAGGGCTACGAGCAGTACTTC. Translation: CAISDRGQGYEQYF.

The chain links TRBV5-1 to TRBJ1-4, with TRBD1 matching over 8 bases. V was clipped by 0 bases and J by 5 bases; unmatched bases: 12. CDR1 and CDR2 (germline): SGHRS, YFSETQ. The CDR3 has 18 residues. CDR3 coding DNA: TGCGCCAGCAGCTTGGGTTGGGACGGACAGGGTGGAAATGAAAAACTGTTTTTT. It yields the protein CASSLGWDGQGGNEKLFF.

This clone was picked up a small number of times. This chain connects TRBV27 to TRBJ2-7; 10 bases match TRBD1. Trimming removed 8 bases from V and 3 bases from J; junction bases left unmatched: 13. CDR3 size: 16 residues. The V gene's germline CDR1 is MNHEY and CDR2 SMNVEV (reference sequence). The CDR3 loop is CASHRQGASQLYEQYF. For the CDR3, the DNA is TGTGCCAGCCATCGACAGGGGGCGTCCCAACTCTACGAGCAGTACTTC.

The V call is TRBV10-3, the J call TRBJ1-3; 8 bases are shared with TRBD1. CDR1 is ENHRY and CDR2 is SYGVKD in the germline V gene. The CDR3 sequence is 17 residues long. V was pared by 3 bases and J by 1 base, with 8 bases of the junction left unmatched. CDR3 sequence (DNA): TGTGCCATCAGTGAAGATCTCAGGGGGCCTTCTGGAAACACCATATATTTT. As protein: CAISEDLRGPSGNTIYF.

The chain uses TRBV30 and TRBJ1-5; TRBD1 matches 7 bases. The V and J ends lost 2 bases and 3 bases, in that order; junction bases with no gene match: 7. This CDR3 is built from 15 residues. Germline V gives CDR1 GTSNPN, CDR2 SVGIG (reference sequence). The CDR3 protein is CAWSTTGVANQPQHF. The CDR3 DNA follows: TGTGCCTGGAGTACCACAGGGGTAGCCAATCAGCCCCAGCATTTT.

The chain recombines TRBV2 with TRBJ2-3; 9 bases match TRBD2. With 9 bases clipped from V and 1 base from J, the junction kept 5 bases outside the gene matches. CDR3 length: 14 residues. Per the germline V gene, CDR1 is SNHLY and CDR2 is FYNNEI. The CDR3 reads CASTSGSRTDTQYF. The CDR3 nucleotides are TGTGCCAGTACTAGCGGGTCCCGCACAGATACGCAGTATTTT.

This chain uses TRBV5-1 with TRBJ2-7; 7 bases map to TRBD1. Germline loops: CDR1 SGHRS, CDR2 YFSETQ. The CDR3 is made up of 14 amino acids. The J segment lost 2 bases and the V segment lost 1 base, leaving 3 bases of the junction unmatched. CDR3 sequence (DNA): TGCGCCAGCAGCTTGACAGGGGCCCCCTACGAGCAGTACTTC. As protein: CASSLTGAPYEQYF.

V gene TRBV29-1 combines with J gene TRBJ2-5, with 16 bases lining up with TRBD2. The junction had 12 bases not matched to a gene; V was cut back by 6 bases and J by 5 bases. CDR3 size: 17 residues. Germline V CDR1 and CDR2: SQVTM, ANQGSEA. CDR3 in amino acids: CSVNPPGTSGGAETQYF. CDR3 DNA: TGCAGCGTAAACCCCCCCGGGACTAGCGGGGGGGCCGAGACCCAGTACTTC.

The chain uses TRBV4-1 and TRBJ2-2; 8 bases are a match to TRBD2. Unmatched junction bases numbered 14, after V lost 4 bases and J lost 4 bases. This CDR3 has 18 amino acids. Per germline, CDR1 MGHRA and CDR2 YSYEKL. CDR3 coding DNA: TGCGCCAGCAGCCTCCGATTTGCGGGGGGTGGAAGCACCGGGGAGCTGTTTTTT. Protein product: CASSLRFAGGGSTGELFF.

J is TRBJ1-1 and V is TRBV7-2, with a possible D match to TRBD1 (6 bases). Germline V lookup: CDR1 SGHTA, CDR2 FQGNSA. The V gene lost 5 bases and the J gene lost 7 bases, with 20 bases spanning the gap. CDR3 length equals 15 residues. The CDR3 spells CASSPIGGLGGEAFF. CDR3 sequence (DNA): TGTGCCAGCAGCCCAATCGGGGGGCTCGGGGGTGAAGCTTTCTTT. Full variable domain (outside the CDR3, taken from reference TRBV7-2 and TRBJ1-1): GAGVSQSPSNKVTEKGKDVELRCDPISGHTALYWYRQSLGQGLEFLIYFQGNSAPDKSGLPSDRFSAERTGGSVSTLTIQRTQQEDSAVYLCASSPIGGLGGEAFFGQGTRLTVV.

The chain combines TRBV21-1 with TRBJ1-2. TRBV21-1 is a documented pseudogene. The CDR3 is 14 residues long. The CDR3 spells CASSKRDGGYGYTF. The CDR3 region has the DNA TGTGCCAGCAGCAAAAGGGACGGGGGCTATGGCTACACCTTC.

This sequence joins TRBV18 and TRBJ1-6; D remains unclear. Germline assignment: CDR1 KGHSH and CDR2 LQKENI. Trimming removed 8 bases at V and 0 bases at J, with 11 bases between. The CDR3 is 15 amino acids. The CDR3 spells CASADSSSYNSPLHF. As DNA, the CDR3 is TGTGCCAGCGCCGACTCGAGCTCCTATAATTCACCCCTCCACTTT.

The V gene is TRBV7-8, the J gene TRBJ2-3; D gene uncertain. Looked up from germline, CDR1 is SGHVS and CDR2 is FQNEAQ. V was shortened by 6 bases and J by 5 bases, with 6 bases between the two germline ends. The CDR3 runs to 11 residues. CDR3 sequence (DNA): TGTGCCAGCAGTCGGGTAGATACGCAGTATTTT. Translated, it gives CASSRVDTQYF.

The chain uses TRBV30 and TRBJ1-2; no firm D call. Deletions cut 2 bases from V and 6 bases from J, with 7 bases between. The CDR3 extends over 11 amino acids. CDR1 GTSNPN and CDR2 SVGIG come from the germline V gene (reference sequence). CDR3 in DNA: TGTGCCTGGAGTCCGGGTAATGGCTACACCTTC. Translating gives CAWSPGNGYTF.